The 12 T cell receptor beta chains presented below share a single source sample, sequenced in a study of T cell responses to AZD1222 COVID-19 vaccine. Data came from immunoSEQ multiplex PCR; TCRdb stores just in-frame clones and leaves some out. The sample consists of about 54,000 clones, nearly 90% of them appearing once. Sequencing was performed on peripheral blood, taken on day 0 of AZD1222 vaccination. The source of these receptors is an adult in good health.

DNA for the CDR3: TGTGCCAGCAGGGCGACAGGGTACGAGCAGTACTTC. Its protein product is CASRATGYEQYF. V gene TRBV28 combines with J gene TRBJ2-7, with 7 positions matching TRBD1. Per germline, CDR1 MDHEN and CDR2 SYDVKM. Trimming took 6 bases from V and 4 from J; bases not matched to a gene: 3. The CDR3 is 12 residues long.

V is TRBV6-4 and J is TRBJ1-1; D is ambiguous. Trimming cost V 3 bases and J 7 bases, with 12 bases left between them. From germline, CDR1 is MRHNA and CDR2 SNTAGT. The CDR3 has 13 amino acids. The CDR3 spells CASSESDTIEAFF. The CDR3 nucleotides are TGTGCCAGCAGTGAATCAGACACAATTGAAGCTTTCTTT.

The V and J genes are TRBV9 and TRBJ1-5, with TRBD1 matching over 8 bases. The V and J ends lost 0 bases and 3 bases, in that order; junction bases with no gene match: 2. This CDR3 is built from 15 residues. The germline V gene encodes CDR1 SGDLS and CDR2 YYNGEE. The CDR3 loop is CASSVGQGYNQPQHF. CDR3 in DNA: TGTGCCAGCAGCGTAGGACAGGGGTACAATCAGCCCCAGCATTTT.

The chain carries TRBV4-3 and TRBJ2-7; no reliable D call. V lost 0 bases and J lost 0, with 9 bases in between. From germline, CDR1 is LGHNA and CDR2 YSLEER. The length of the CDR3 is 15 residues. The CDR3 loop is CASSQEKTHSYEQYF. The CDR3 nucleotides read TGCGCCAGCAGCCAAGAAAAGACTCACTCCTACGAGCAGTACTTC.

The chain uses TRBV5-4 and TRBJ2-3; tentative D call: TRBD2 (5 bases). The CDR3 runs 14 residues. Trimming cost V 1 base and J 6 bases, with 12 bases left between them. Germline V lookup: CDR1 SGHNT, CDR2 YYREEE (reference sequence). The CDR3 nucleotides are TGTGCCAGCAGCTTGCCGTCACCGGGGGATACGCAGTATTTT. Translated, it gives CASSLPSPGDTQYF.

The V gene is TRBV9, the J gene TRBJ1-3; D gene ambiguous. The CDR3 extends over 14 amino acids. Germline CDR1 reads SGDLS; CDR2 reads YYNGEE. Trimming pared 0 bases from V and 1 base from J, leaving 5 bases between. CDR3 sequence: CASSVEGSGNTIYF. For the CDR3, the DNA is TGTGCCAGCAGCGTAGAGGGTTCTGGAAACACCATATATTTT.

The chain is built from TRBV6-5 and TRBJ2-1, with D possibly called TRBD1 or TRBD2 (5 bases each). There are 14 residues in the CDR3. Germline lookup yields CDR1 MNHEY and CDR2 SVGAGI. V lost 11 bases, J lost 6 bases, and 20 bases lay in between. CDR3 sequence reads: CAGGRSSPVNEQFF. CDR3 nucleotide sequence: TGTGCCGGGGGAAGAAGTTCTCCCGTCAATGAGCAGTTCTTC.

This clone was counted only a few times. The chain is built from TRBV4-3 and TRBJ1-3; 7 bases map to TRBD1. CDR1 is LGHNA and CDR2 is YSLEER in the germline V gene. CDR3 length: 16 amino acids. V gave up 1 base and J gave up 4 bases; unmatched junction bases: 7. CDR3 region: CASSQATPDRGNTIYF. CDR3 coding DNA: TGCGCCAGCAGCCAAGCCACCCCGGACAGGGGAAACACCATATATTTT.

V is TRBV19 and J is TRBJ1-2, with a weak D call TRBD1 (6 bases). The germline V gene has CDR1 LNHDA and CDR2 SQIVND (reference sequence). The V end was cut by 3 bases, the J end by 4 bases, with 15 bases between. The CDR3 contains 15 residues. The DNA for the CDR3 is TGTGCCAGTAGTATGTCCCGGACAGCAGCCTATGGCTACACCTTC. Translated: CASSMSRTAAYGYTF.

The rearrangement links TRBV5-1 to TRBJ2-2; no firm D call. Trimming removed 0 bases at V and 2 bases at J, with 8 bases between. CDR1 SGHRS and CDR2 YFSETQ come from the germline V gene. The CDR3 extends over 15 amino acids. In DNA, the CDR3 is TGCGCCAGCAGCTTGGACTACAGAAACACCGGGGAGCTGTTTTTT. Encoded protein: CASSLDYRNTGELFF.

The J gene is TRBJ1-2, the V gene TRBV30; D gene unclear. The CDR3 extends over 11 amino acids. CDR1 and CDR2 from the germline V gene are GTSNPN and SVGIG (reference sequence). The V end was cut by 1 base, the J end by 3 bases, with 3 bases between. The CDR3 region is CAWSGDYGYTF. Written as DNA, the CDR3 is TGTGCCTGGAGTGGGGACTATGGCTACACCTTC.

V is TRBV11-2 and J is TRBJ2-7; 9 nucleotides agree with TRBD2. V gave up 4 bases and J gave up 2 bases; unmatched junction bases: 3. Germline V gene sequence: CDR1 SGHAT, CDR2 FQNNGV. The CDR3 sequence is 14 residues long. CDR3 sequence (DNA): TGTGCCAGCAGCTCTAGACTAGCGGCCTACGAGCAGTACTTC. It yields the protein CASSSRLAAYEQYF.